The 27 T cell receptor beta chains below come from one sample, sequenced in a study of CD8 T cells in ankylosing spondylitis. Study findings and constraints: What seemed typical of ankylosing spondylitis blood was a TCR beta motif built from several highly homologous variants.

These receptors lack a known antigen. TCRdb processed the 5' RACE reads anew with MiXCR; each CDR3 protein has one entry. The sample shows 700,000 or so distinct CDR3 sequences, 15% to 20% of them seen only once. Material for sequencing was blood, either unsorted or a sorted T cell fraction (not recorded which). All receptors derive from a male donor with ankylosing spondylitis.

The CDR3 spells CASTGGAYNEQFF. CDR3 in DNA: TGTGCCAGCACTGGGGGCGCCTACAATGAGCAGTTCTTC. The V call is TRBV6-6, the J call TRBJ2-1, with D tentatively TRBD1 (6 bases). The CDR3 runs to 13 residues. V lost 7 bases, J lost 2 bases, and 9 bases lay in between. The V gene's germline CDR1 is MNHNY and CDR2 SVGAGI (reference sequence).

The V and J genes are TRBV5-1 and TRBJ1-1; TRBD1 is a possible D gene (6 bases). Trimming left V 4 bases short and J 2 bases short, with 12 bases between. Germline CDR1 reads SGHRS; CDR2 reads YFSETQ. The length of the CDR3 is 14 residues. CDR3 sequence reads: CASSAGQINTEAFF. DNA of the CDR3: TGCGCCAGCAGCGCCGGACAGATCAACACTGAAGCTTTCTTT.

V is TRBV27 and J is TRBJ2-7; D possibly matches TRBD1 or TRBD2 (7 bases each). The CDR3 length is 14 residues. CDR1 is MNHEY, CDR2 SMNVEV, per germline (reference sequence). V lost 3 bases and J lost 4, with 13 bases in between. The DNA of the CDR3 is TGTGCCAGCAGTTTGACAGGGAGGGTTTACGAGCAGTACTTC. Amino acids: CASSLTGRVYEQYF.

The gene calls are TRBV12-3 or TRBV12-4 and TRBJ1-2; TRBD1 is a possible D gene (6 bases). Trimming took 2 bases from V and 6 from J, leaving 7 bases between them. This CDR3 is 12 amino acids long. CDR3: CASSLWTDGYTF. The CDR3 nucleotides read TGTGCCAGCAGTTTATGGACAGATGGCTACACCTTC.

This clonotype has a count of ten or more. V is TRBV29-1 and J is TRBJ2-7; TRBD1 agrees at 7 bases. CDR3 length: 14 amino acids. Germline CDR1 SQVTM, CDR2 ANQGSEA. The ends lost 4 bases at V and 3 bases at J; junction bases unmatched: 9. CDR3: CSVVYRGTFYEQYF. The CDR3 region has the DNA TGCAGCGTTGTATACAGGGGTACGTTCTACGAGCAGTACTTC.

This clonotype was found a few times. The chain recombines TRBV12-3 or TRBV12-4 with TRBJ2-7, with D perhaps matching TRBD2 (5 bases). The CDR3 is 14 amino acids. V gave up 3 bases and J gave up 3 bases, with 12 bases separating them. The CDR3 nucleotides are TGTGCCAGCAGTTTGGCCGGGATAGACTACGAGCAGTACTTC. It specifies CASSLAGIDYEQYF.

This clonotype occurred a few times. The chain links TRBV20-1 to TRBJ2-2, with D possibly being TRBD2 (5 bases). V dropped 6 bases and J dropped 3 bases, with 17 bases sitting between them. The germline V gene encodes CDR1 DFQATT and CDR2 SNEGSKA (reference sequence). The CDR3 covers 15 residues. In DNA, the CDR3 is TGCAGTGCCCCACGAGGAGGCACTTACACCGGGGAGCTGTTTTTT. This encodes CSAPRGGTYTGELFF.

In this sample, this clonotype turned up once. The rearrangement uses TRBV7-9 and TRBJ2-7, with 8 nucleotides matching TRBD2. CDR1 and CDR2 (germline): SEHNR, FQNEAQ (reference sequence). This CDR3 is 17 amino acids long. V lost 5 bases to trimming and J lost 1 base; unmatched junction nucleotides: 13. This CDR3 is CASSQPLAGVVSYEQYF. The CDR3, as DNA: TGTGCCAGCAGCCAACCCCTAGCGGGCGTGGTTTCCTACGAGCAGTACTTC.

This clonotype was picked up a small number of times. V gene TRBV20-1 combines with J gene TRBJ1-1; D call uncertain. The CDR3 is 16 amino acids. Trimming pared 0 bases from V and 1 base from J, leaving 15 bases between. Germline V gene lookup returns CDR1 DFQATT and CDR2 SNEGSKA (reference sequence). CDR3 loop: CSARDWTGVKNTEAFF. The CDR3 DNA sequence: TGCAGTGCTAGAGATTGGACCGGGGTCAAGAACACTGAAGCTTTCTTT.

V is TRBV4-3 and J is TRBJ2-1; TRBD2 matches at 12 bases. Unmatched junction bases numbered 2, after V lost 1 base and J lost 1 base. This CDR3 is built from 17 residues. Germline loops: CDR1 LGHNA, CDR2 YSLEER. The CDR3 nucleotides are TGCGCCAGCAGCCAAGGCCTAGCGGGAGGGTCCTACAATGAGCAGTTCTTC. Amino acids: CASSQGLAGGSYNEQFF.

The CDR3 loop reads CASSLLQGPGQPQHF. The CDR3, as DNA: TGTGCCAGCAGTTTACTACAGGGACCAGGGCAGCCCCAGCATTTT. The V gene is TRBV28, the J gene TRBJ1-5, with D perhaps TRBD1 (6 bases). Looked up from germline, CDR1 is MDHEN and CDR2 is SYDVKM. The CDR3 has 15 amino acids. V was shortened by 2 bases and J by 7 bases, with 15 bases between the two germline ends.

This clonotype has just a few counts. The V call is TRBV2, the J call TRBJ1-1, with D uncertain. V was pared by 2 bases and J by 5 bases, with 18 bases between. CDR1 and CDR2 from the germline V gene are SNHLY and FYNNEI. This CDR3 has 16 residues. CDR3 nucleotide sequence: TGTGCCAGCAGTGAAATTGTAGGGCCACGGAGGACTGAAGCTTTCTTT. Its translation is CASSEIVGPRRTEAFF.

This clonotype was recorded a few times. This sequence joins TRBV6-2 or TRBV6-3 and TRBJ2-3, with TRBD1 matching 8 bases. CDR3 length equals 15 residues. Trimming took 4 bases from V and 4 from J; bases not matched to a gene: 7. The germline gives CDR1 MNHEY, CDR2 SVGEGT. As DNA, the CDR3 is TGTGCCAGCAGTTGGACAGGGATCCGTCCAGATACGCAGTATTTT. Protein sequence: CASSWTGIRPDTQYF.

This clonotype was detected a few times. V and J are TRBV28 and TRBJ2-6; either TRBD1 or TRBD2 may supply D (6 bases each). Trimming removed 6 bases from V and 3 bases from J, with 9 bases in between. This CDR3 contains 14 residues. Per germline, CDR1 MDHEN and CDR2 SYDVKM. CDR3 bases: TGTGCCAGCAGGGGGGGCGGTGGGGCCAACGTCCTGACTTTC. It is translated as CASRGGGGANVLTF.

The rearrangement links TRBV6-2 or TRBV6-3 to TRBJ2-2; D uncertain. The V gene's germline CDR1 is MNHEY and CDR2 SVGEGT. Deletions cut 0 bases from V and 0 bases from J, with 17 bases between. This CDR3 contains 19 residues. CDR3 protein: CASSYSTNPTDPNTGELFF. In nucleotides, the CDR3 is TGTGCCAGCAGTTACTCGACGAACCCAACCGACCCGAACACCGGGGAGCTGTTTTTT.

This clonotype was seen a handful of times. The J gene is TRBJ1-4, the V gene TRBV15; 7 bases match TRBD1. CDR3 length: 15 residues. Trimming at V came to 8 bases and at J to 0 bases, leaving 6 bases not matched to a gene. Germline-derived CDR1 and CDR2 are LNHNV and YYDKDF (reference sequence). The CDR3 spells CATGRDRATNEKLFF. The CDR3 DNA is TGTGCCACCGGCCGGGACAGAGCAACTAATGAAAAACTGTTTTTT.

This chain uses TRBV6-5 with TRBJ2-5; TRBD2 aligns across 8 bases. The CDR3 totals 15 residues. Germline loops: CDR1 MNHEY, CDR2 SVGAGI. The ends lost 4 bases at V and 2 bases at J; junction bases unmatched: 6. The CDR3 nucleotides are TGTGCCAGCAGTTCTACCGGGAGGGGGCAAGAGACCCAGTACTTC. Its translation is CASSSTGRGQETQYF.

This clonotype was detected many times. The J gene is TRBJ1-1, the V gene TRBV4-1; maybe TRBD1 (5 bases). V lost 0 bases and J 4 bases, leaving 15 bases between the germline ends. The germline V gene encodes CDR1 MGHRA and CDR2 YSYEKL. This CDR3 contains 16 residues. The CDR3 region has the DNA TGCGCCAGCAGCCAAGAAAGGGGTCAGGAGGGCACTGAAGCTTTCTTT. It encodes CASSQERGQEGTEAFF.

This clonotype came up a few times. This CDR3 reads CSARTAGTSADTQYF. CDR3 nucleotides: TGCAGTGCTAGAACGGCCGGGACTAGCGCAGATACGCAGTATTTT. The chain joins TRBV20-1 to TRBJ2-3; 10 bases fit TRBD2. This CDR3 comprises 15 residues. Germline CDR1 reads DFQATT; CDR2 reads SNEGSKA (reference sequence). V was clipped by 2 bases and J by 4 bases; unmatched bases: 6.

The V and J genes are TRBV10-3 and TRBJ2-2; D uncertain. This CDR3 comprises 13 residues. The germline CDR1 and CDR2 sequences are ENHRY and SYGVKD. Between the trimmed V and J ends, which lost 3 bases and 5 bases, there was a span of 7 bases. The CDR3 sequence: CAISDRETGELFF. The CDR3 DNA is TGTGCCATCAGTGACCGAGAAACCGGGGAGCTGTTTTTT.

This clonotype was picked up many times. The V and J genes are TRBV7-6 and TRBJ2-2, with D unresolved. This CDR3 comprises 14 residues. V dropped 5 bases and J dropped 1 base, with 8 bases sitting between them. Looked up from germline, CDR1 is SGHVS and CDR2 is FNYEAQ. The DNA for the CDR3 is TGTGCCAGCAGCCCGCTGGTGAACACCGGGGAGCTGTTTTTT. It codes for CASSPLVNTGELFF.

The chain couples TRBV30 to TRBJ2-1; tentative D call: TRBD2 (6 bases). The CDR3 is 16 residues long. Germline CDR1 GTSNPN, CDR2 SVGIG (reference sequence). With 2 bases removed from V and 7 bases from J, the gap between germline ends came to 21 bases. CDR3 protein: CAWSPTTGEPPNEQFF. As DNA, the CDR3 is TGTGCCTGGAGTCCAACGACGGGAGAGCCTCCTAATGAGCAGTTCTTC.

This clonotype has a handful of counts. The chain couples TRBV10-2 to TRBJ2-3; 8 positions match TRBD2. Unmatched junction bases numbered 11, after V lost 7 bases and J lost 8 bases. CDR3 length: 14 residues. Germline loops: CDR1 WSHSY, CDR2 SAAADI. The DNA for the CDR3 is TGCGCCAGCACCCGTTTGACTAGCGAGAGTACGCAGTATTTT. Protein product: CASTRLTSESTQYF.

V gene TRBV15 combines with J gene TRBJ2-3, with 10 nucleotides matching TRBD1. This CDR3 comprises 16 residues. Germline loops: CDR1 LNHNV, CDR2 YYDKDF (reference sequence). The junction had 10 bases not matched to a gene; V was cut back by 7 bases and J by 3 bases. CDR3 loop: CATNGGRTGGTDTQYF. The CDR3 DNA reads TGTGCCACCAACGGAGGGAGGACAGGGGGAACAGATACGCAGTATTTT.

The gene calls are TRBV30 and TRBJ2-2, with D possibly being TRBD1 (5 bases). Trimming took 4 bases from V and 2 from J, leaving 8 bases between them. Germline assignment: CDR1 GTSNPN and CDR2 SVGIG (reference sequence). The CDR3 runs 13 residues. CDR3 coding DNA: TGTGCCTGGACAGGGCGAAACACCGGGGAGCTGTTTTTT. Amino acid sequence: CAWTGRNTGELFF.

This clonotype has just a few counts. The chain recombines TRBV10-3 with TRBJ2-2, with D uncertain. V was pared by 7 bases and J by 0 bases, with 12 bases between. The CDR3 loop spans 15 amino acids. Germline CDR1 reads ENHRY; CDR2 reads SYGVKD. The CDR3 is CAINQDLANTGELFF. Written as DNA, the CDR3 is TGTGCCATCAATCAGGACCTAGCGAACACCGGGGAGCTGTTTTTT.

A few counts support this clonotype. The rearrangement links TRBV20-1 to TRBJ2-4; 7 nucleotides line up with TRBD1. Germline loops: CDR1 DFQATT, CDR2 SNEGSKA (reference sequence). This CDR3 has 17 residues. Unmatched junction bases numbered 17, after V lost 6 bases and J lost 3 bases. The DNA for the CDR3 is TGCAGTGCCGTCCCGTATCGACAGGGCGAAGGCAAAAACATTCAGTACTTC. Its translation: CSAVPYRQGEGKNIQYF.